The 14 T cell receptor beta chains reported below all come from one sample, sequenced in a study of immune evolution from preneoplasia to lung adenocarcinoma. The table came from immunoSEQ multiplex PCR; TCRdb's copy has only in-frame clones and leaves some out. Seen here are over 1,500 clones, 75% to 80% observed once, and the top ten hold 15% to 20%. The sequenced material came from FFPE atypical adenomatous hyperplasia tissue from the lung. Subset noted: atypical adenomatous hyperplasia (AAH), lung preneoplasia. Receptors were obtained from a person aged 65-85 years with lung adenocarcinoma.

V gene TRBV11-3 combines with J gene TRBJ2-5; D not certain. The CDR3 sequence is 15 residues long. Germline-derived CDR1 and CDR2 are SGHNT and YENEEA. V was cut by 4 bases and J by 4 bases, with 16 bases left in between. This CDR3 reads CASSSHDGVSETQYF. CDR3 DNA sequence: TGTGCCAGCAGCTCCCACGATGGGGTATCAGAGACCCAGTACTTC.

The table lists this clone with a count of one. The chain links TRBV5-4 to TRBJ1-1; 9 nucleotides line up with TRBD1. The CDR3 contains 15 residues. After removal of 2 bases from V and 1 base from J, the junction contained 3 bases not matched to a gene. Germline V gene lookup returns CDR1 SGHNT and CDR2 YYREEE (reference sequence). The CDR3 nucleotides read TGTGCCAGCAGCTTCCTGGACAGGGGGAACACTGAAGCTTTCTTT. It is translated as CASSFLDRGNTEAFF.

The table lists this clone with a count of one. The CDR3 DNA reads as TGTGCCAGCAGTAAAACCCTCGGGGGACAGCACTATGGCTACACCTTC. Translation gives CASSKTLGGQHYGYTF. The chain couples TRBV7-9 to TRBJ1-2; 7 nucleotides align to TRBD1. Germline V lookup: CDR1 SEHNR, CDR2 FQNEAQ (reference sequence). This CDR3 is 16 amino acids long. The J segment lost 3 bases and the V segment lost 6 bases, leaving 13 bases of the junction unmatched.

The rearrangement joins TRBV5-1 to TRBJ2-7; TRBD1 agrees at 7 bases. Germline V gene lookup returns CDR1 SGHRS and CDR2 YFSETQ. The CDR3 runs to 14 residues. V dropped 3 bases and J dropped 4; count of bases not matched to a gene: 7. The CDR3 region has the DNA TGCGCCAGCAGCTGGGAAGGACAGGTATACGAGCAGTACTTC. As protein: CASSWEGQVYEQYF. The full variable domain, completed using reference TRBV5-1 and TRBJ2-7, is KAGVTQTPRYLIKTRGQQVTLSCSPISGHRSVSWYQQTPGQGLQFLFEYFSETQRNKGNFPGRFSGRQFSNSRSEMNVSTLELGDSALYLCASSWEGQVYEQYFGPGTRLTVT.

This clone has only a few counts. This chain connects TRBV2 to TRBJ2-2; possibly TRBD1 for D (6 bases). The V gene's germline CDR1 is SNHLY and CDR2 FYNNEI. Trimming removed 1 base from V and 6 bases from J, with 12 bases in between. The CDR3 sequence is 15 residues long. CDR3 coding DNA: TGTGCCAGCAGTGAAGGTGGGGGCGCCTCCGGGGAGCTGTTTTTT. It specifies CASSEGGGASGELFF.

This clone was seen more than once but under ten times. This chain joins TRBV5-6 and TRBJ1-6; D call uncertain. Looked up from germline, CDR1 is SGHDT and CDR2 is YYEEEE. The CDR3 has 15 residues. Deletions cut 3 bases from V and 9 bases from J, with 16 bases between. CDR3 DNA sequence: TGTGCCAGCAGCTCCGGGAGCTATGAGAGTTCACCCCTCCACTTT. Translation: CASSSGSYESSPLHF.

DNA of the CDR3: TGTGCCAGCAGCTCACAGACAGCTCAGGCCGGGGAGCTGTTTTTT. Translating gives CASSSQTAQAGELFF. The chain employs TRBV7-3 and TRBJ2-2, with a weak D call TRBD1 (5 bases). This CDR3 region has 15 residues. Trimming removed 4 bases at V and 6 bases at J, with 15 bases between. The V gene's germline CDR1 is SGHTA and CDR2 FQGTGA.

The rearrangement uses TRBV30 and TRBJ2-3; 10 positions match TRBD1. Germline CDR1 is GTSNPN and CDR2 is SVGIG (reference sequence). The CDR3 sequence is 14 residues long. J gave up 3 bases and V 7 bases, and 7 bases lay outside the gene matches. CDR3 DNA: TGTGCCTTCAACCGGGACAGGGGAACAGATACGCAGTATTTT. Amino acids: CAFNRDRGTDTQYF.

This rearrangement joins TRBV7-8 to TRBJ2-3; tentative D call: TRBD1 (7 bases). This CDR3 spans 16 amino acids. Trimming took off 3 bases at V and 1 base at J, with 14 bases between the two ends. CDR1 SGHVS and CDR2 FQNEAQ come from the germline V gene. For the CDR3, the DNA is TGTGCCAGCAGCTTGTCAGGGGGGACGGGCACAGATACGCAGTATTTT. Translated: CASSLSGGTGTDTQYF.

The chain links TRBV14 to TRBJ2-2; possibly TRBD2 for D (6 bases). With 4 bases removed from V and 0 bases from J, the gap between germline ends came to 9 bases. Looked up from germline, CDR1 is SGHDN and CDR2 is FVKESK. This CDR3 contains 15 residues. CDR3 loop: CASSPGTPNTGELFF. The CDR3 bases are TGTGCCAGCAGCCCCGGGACTCCGAACACCGGGGAGCTGTTTTTT.

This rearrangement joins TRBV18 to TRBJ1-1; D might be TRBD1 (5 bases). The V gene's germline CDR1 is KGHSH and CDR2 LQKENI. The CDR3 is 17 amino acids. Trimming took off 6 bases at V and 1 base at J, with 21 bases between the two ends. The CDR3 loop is CASSLLQTAGQNTEAFF. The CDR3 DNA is TGTGCCAGCTCGCTCTTGCAAACGGCAGGGCAGAACACTGAAGCTTTCTTT.

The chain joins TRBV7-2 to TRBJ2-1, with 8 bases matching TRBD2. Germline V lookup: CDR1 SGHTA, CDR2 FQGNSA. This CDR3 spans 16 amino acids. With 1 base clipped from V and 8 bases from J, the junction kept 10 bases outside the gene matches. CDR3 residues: CASSLGTGTSEYEQFF. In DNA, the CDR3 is TGTGCCAGCAGCTTAGGCACCGGGACTAGTGAGTATGAGCAGTTCTTC.

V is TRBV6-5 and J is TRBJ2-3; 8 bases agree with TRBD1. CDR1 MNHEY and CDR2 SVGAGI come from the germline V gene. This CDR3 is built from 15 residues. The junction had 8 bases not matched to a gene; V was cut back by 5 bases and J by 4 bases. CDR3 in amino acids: CASSPRTGSPDTQYF. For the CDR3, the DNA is TGTGCCAGCAGTCCCCGGACAGGGTCCCCAGATACGCAGTATTTT.

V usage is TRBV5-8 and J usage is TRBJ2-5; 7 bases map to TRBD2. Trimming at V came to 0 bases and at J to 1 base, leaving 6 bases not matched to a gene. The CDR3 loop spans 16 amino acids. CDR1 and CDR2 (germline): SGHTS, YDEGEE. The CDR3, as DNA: TGTGCCAGCAGCTTGGCCGGGCGGGGGACCCAAGAGACCCAGTACTTC. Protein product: CASSLAGRGTQETQYF. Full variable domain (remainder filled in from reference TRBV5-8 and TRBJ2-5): EAGVTQSPTHLIKTRGQQATLRCSPISGHTSVYWYQQALGLGLQFLLWYDEGEERNRGNFPPRFSGRQFPNYSSELNVNALELEDSALYLCASSLAGRGTQETQYFGPGTRLLVL.